Listed below are T cell receptor beta chains from one sample, sequenced in a study of blood T cell repertoires in COVID-19. Some clones are missing from TCRdb's copy, which holds only in-frame ones; the method was immunoSEQ multiplex PCR. The sample holds 150,000 to 200,000 clones, around 90% seen once. Sequencing was done on a sample of peripheral blood. The receptors originated from a woman aged 80 or older with COVID-19, enrolled during active disease. Both conserved end residues are part of each CDR3. Fields, in order: J gene, clone size, V gene, D gene, CDR3 protein, CDR3 DNA. A D gene is named only where the DNA matches it firmly. The size field is filled for only some rows; it gives once, few, many or a size class.

>TRBJ1-4|NA|TRBV5-1|NA
CASSPRSATNEKLFF
TGCGCCAGCAGCCCGAGGAGTGCAACTAATGAAAAACTGTTTTTT
>TRBJ1-2|NA|TRBV3-1/TRBV3-2|NA
CASSQDSNYGYTF
TGTGCCAGCAGCCAGGACAGTAACTATGGCTACACCTTC
>TRBJ2-1|NA|TRBV5-1|TRBD2
CASSLELAGVSSYNEQFF
TGCGCCAGCAGCTTGGAACTAGCGGGAGTGAGCTCCTACAATGAGCAGTTCTTC
>TRBJ2-1|few|TRBV7-2|NA
CASTRGTSYNEQFF
TGTGCCAGCACACGGGGGACCTCCTACAATGAGCAGTTCTTC
>TRBJ2-7|NA|TRBV6-5|NA
CASSLLGANEQYF
TGTGCCAGCAGCCTCCTTGGGGCCAACGAGCAGTACTTC
>TRBJ1-3|NA|TRBV12-3/TRBV12-4|NA
CASRAAGNTIYF
TGTGCCAGCAGAGCCGCTGGAAACACCATATATTTT
>TRBJ1-1|NA|TRBV7-6|NA
CASSLEVRGTEAFF
TGTGCCAGCAGCTTGGAGGTTCGGGGAACTGAAGCTTTCTTT
>TRBJ1-5|once|TRBV10-2|NA
CASSATRRGNQPQHF
TGCGCCAGCAGTGCGACGAGGCGAGGCAATCAGCCCCAGCATTTT
>TRBJ1-1|once|TRBV29-1|TRBD1
CSGGQRGNTEAFF
TGCAGCGGGGGACAGCGGGGGAACACTGAAGCTTTCTTT
>TRBJ1-6|NA|TRBV2|NA
CATSEERSSSYNSPLHF
TGTGCCACCTCAGAGGAGAGGTCGAGCTCCTATAATTCACCCCTCCACTTT
>TRBJ1-5|NA|TRBV27|TRBD1
CASSSRGTGPGQPQHF
TGTGCCAGCAGTAGCCGGGGGACAGGGCCAGGCCAGCCCCAGCATTTT
>TRBJ1-1|NA|TRBV19|TRBD1
CASRSTGGRTEAFF
TGTGCCAGTAGGAGCACAGGGGGAAGAACTGAAGCTTTCTTT
>TRBJ1-5|NA|TRBV2|NA
CASSDSGGNQPQHF
TGTGCCAGCAGTGATTCGGGTGGCAATCAGCCCCAGCATTTT
>TRBJ2-7|NA|TRBV3-1/TRBV3-2|NA
CASSLTPSEQYF
TGTGCCAGCAGCCTCACCCCTAGCGAGCAGTACTTC
>TRBJ1-4|NA|TRBV21-1|NA
CASSNRGRQREKLFF
TGTGCCAGCAGCAACCGAGGTAGGCAAAGGGAAAAACTGTTTTTT
>TRBJ1-5|NA|TRBV5-5|TRBD1
CASSLAGTGGGNQPQHF
TGTGCCAGCAGCTTGGCCGGGACAGGGGGAGGCAATCAGCCCCAGCATTTT
>TRBJ2-1|NA|TRBV9|NA
CASSAGISYNEQFF
TGTGCCAGCAGCGCGGGAATCTCCTACAATGAGCAGTTCTTC
>TRBJ1-2|NA|TRBV10-3|NA
CAIGQGPVDYTF
TGTGCCATCGGGCAGGGGCCGGTGGACTACACCTTC
>TRBJ1-6|NA|TRBV5-6|NA
CASSLLTRMDSPLHF
TGTGCCAGCAGCTTGCTTACCAGGATGGATTCACCCCTCCACTTT
>TRBJ2-5|NA|TRBV5-4|TRBD1
CASSPRTGGQETQYF
TGTGCCAGCAGCCCCAGGACAGGGGGGCAAGAGACCCAGTACTTC
>TRBJ2-7|NA|TRBV5-1|TRBD1
CASSFDRGGSYEQYF
TGCGCCAGCAGCTTCGACAGGGGAGGTTCCTACGAGCAGTACTTC
>TRBJ2-3|NA|TRBV2|TRBD2
CASRTTSGTDTQYF
TGTGCCAGCAGGACGACTAGCGGCACAGATACGCAGTATTTT
>TRBJ2-2|NA|TRBV3-1/TRBV3-2|NA
CASSLSDYSGELFF
TGTGCCAGCAGCCTGAGCGACTATAGCGGGGAGCTGTTTTTT
>TRBJ2-7|NA|TRBV6-5|TRBD1
CASSYQPGQGNEQYF
TGTGCCAGCAGTTATCAACCGGGACAGGGTAACGAGCAGTACTTC
>TRBJ2-7|NA|TRBV12-3/TRBV12-4|NA
CASSLGSYEQYF
TGTGCCAGCAGTTTAGGGAGTTACGAGCAGTACTTC
>TRBJ2-5|NA|TRBV11-2|TRBD1
CASSPRQGPETQYF
TGTGCCAGCAGCCCGAGACAGGGCCCGGAGACCCAGTACTTC
>TRBJ1-2|NA|TRBV7-8|TRBD1
CASSPDWDRGNYGYTF
TGTGCCAGCAGCCCTGACTGGGACAGGGGTAACTATGGCTACACCTTC
>TRBJ2-7|NA|TRBV14|TRBD2
CASSLRGTTSYEQYF
TGTGCCAGCAGCCTACGCGGGACTACCTCCTACGAGCAGTACTTC
>TRBJ2-4|once|TRBV6-2/TRBV6-3|TRBD2
CASSYGRGRKDIQYF
TGTGCCAGCAGTTACGGGCGCGGGAGAAAGGACATTCAGTACTTC
>TRBJ1-1|NA|TRBV2|NA
CASTNLGGRAFF
TGTGCCAGCACCAACCTTGGGGGCCGAGCTTTCTTT
>TRBJ1-3|once|TRBV20-1|NA
CSASLRPGGNTIYF
TGCAGTGCTAGTCTCCGGCCGGGAGGAAACACCATATATTTT
>TRBJ1-2|NA|TRBV5-6|NA
CASSSGPGDYTF
TGTGCCAGCAGCTCGGGCCCAGGGGACTACACCTTC
>TRBJ1-3|NA|TRBV9|NA
CASSVAGGGNSGNTIYF
TGTGCCAGCAGCGTAGCTGGGGGAGGAAACTCTGGAAACACCATATATTTT
>TRBJ2-1|NA|TRBV7-9|NA
CASSYGQTYNEQFF
TGTGCCAGCAGCTACGGACAGACCTACAATGAGCAGTTCTTC
>TRBJ1-2|once|TRBV6-4|TRBD1
CASSETQGAGGYTF
TGTGCCAGCAGTGAGACACAGGGGGCAGGTGGCTACACCTTC
>TRBJ2-1|NA|TRBV28|TRBD1
CASRIPGQGMINEQFF
TGTGCCAGCAGGATACCGGGACAGGGAATGATTAATGAGCAGTTCTTC
>TRBJ2-1|NA|TRBV7-3|TRBD2
CASSPSGRDYEQFF
TGTGCCAGCAGCCCTAGCGGGAGGGACTATGAGCAGTTCTTC
>TRBJ2-3|NA|TRBV5-4|TRBD2
CASSWTSGRATDTQYF
TGTGCCAGCAGCTGGACTAGCGGGAGGGCGACAGATACGCAGTATTTT
>TRBJ1-2|NA|TRBV9|TRBD1
CASSGEGLGTGGYGYTF
TGTGCCAGCAGCGGAGAGGGATTGGGGACAGGGGGGTATGGCTACACCTTC
>TRBJ2-1|NA|TRBV24-1|TRBD2
CATSDLRAGGLNEQFF
TGTGCCACCAGTGATTTGCGCGCGGGAGGTCTTAATGAGCAGTTCTTC
>TRBJ2-2|NA|TRBV28|NA
CASSSQGRSGDGELFF
TGTGCCAGCAGTTCACAGGGGCGCTCGGGGGACGGGGAGCTGTTTTTT
>TRBJ1-5|NA|TRBV12-3/TRBV12-4|TRBD1
CASSQTGTGGHF
TGTGCCAGCAGCCAAACCGGGACAGGGGGGCATTTT
>TRBJ1-1|NA|TRBV25-1|TRBD1
CASSVTGYTEAFF
TGTGCCAGCAGTGTGACAGGGTACACTGAAGCTTTCTTT
>TRBJ2-3|NA|TRBV27|TRBD2
CASSLWGTSGSRWDTQYF
TGTGCCAGCAGTTTATGGGGGACTAGCGGGAGCCGTTGGGATACGCAGTATTTT
>TRBJ2-1|NA|TRBV27|TRBD2
CASRITRAGAHNEQFF
TGTGCCAGCAGAATCACCCGCGCGGGAGCCCACAATGAGCAGTTCTTC
>TRBJ2-7|NA|TRBV19|TRBD1
CASSKSGQISYEQYF
TGTGCCAGTAGTAAATCGGGACAGATCTCCTACGAGCAGTACTTC
>TRBJ1-4|NA|TRBV7-2|NA
CASSLAGGATTNEKLFF
TGTGCCAGCAGCTTAGCGGGAGGGGCAACAACTAATGAAAAACTGTTTTTT
>TRBJ1-4|NA|TRBV27|NA
CASSLNRVGATNEKLFF
TGTGCCAGCAGCCTAAACAGGGTAGGAGCAACTAATGAAAAACTGTTTTTT
>TRBJ2-5|NA|TRBV19|NA
CATRGLSGETQYF
TGTGCCACCCGAGGGCTTTCTGGGGAGACCCAGTACTTC
>TRBJ2-2|NA|TRBV6-2/TRBV6-3|NA
CASSKRRQQTGELFF
TGTGCCAGCAGTAAGAGGAGACAGCAGACCGGGGAGCTGTTTTTT
>TRBJ1-2|many|TRBV5-4|TRBD1
CASSLVAGTGMFGYTF
TGTGCCAGCAGCTTAGTGGCCGGGACAGGGATGTTCGGCTACACCTTC
>TRBJ2-1|NA|TRBV27|NA
CASSPWGRSPYNEQFF
TGTGCCAGCAGTCCCTGGGGCCGCTCCCCCTACAATGAGCAGTTCTTC
>TRBJ2-7|NA|TRBV29-1|NA
CSVEKDSREQYF
TGCAGCGTTGAAAAGGACAGTCGCGAGCAGTACTTC
>TRBJ2-7|NA|TRBV28|TRBD1
CASSLSYRGHEQYF
TGTGCCAGCAGTTTGTCGTACAGGGGCCACGAGCAGTACTTC